The 12 T cell receptor beta chains reported below all come from one sample, sequenced in a study of blood T cell repertoires in COVID-19. Only in-frame clones appear in the TCRdb table, and some are missing; sequencing was by immunoSEQ multiplex PCR. The repertoire has some 28,000 clones, more than 80% of them found once; the top ten carry about a tenth. The sequenced material came from peripheral blood. Source of these receptors: a man aged 55 to 69 with acute or convalescent COVID-19.

This clone was detected only a few times. The rearrangement links TRBV5-1 to TRBJ2-7, with a weak D call TRBD1 (7 bases). The CDR3 extends over 14 amino acids. V gave up 0 bases and J gave up 3 bases, with 10 bases separating them. Germline V lookup: CDR1 SGHRS, CDR2 YFSETQ. The CDR3 region has the DNA TGCGCCAGCAGCTTGGGACAGGGAGGCTACGAGCAGTACTTC. Translation gives CASSLGQGGYEQYF.

The chain links TRBV5-4 to TRBJ2-7; 10 nucleotides align to TRBD2. The CDR3 spans 17 residues. Germline V gene data show CDR1 as SGHNT and CDR2 as YYREEE (reference sequence). V gave up 0 bases and J gave up 2 bases; unmatched junction bases: 8. CDR3 nucleotides: TGTGCCAGCAGCTTGGGGATAGCTAGCGGGGGAGCCTACGAGCAGTACTTC. Encoded protein: CASSLGIASGGAYEQYF.

This clone appeared a single time. The V gene is TRBV5-5, the J gene TRBJ2-5, with D maybe TRBD2 (6 bases). The CDR3 extends over 13 amino acids. Germline V gene sequence: CDR1 SGHKS, CDR2 YYEKEE (reference sequence). Trimming stripped 7 bases from V and 2 bases from J, with 12 bases between. The CDR3 reads CASEGLFQETQYF. CDR3 DNA sequence: TGTGCCAGCGAGGGACTGTTTCAAGAGACCCAGTACTTC.

The CDR3 loop is CASSPRQGTGETQYF. The CDR3 DNA sequence: TGTGCCAGCAGCCCCCGGCAGGGGACGGGGGAGACCCAGTACTTC. V gene TRBV7-7 combines with J gene TRBJ2-5, with D tentatively TRBD1 (6 bases). The V end lost 5 bases, the J end lost 5 bases, and 18 bases lay between the germline ends. Germline V lookup: CDR1 SSHAT, CDR2 FNYEAQ (reference sequence). The CDR3 runs to 15 residues.

This sequence joins TRBV7-2 and TRBJ2-7; D is ambiguous. This CDR3 region has 13 residues. The germline gives CDR1 SGHTA, CDR2 FQGNSA. Trimming took 5 bases from V and 0 from J, leaving 8 bases between them. The CDR3 region is CASSAPSSYEQYF. The CDR3 DNA follows: TGTGCCAGCAGCGCGCCGAGCTCCTACGAGCAGTACTTC.

Written as DNA, the CDR3 is TGTGCCAGCCCCCGGAGGGGCGATAGCAATCAGCCCCAGCATTTT. It translates to CASPRRGDSNQPQHF. The J gene is TRBJ1-5, the V gene TRBV27; weak D call: TRBD1 (5 bases). The length of the CDR3 is 15 residues. Trimming cost V 8 bases and J 0 bases, with 14 bases left between them. Germline V gene data show CDR1 as MNHEY and CDR2 as SMNVEV (reference sequence).

This chain uses TRBV27 with TRBJ2-1; maybe TRBD2 (6 bases). This CDR3 is 15 amino acids long. V was cut by 7 bases and J by 2 bases, with 15 bases left in between. Germline values: CDR1 MNHEY, CDR2 SMNVEV (reference sequence). Written as DNA, the CDR3 is TGTGCCAGCACCTTCTCCCGGACTACCTACAATGAGCAGTTCTTC. It encodes CASTFSRTTYNEQFF.

The J gene is TRBJ2-7, the V gene TRBV27; D gene uncertain. The CDR3 runs to 16 residues. The V gene's germline CDR1 is MNHEY and CDR2 SMNVEV (reference sequence). V was shortened by 5 bases and J by 4 bases, with 21 bases between the two germline ends. The DNA of the CDR3 is TGTGCCAGCAGTCCAAACACAAATGCCTACTATTACGAGCAGTACTTC. It translates to CASSPNTNAYYYEQYF.

This chain connects TRBV10-1 to TRBJ2-7, with a tentative D call TRBD2 (6 bases). Deletions cut 0 bases from V and 8 bases from J, with 11 bases between. The CDR3 runs to 13 residues. Germline lookup yields CDR1 WNHNN and CDR2 SYGVQD (reference sequence). This chain's CDR3 is CASSESEGMKQYF. CDR3 coding DNA: TGCGCCAGCAGTGAGTCGGAGGGCATGAAGCAGTACTTC.

This chain links TRBV27 with TRBJ2-3; 7 bases are a match to TRBD1. Trimming took 4 bases from V and 1 from J; bases not matched to a gene: 5. The CDR3 is 15 amino acids. The germline V gene encodes CDR1 MNHEY and CDR2 SMNVEV (reference sequence). The CDR3, as DNA: TGTGCCAGCAGTTCCCAAGGACAGGGCACAGATACGCAGTATTTT. It encodes CASSSQGQGTDTQYF.

The chain uses TRBV18 and TRBJ1-1, with D hard to call. Deletions cut 7 bases from V and 2 bases from J, with 11 bases between. The germline V gene has CDR1 KGHSH and CDR2 LQKENI. This CDR3 is built from 13 residues. CDR3 nucleotides: TGTGCCAGCTACCGGGAACCAAACACTGAAGCTTTCTTT. It yields the protein CASYREPNTEAFF. The whole variable domain, filled in from reference TRBV18 and TRBJ1-1, reads NAGVMQNPRHLVRRRGQEARLRCSPMKGHSHVYWYRQLPEEGLKFMVYLQKENIIDESGMPKERFSAEFPKEGPSILRIQQVVRGDSAAYFCASYREPNTEAFFGQGTRLTVV.

The V call is TRBV5-6, the J call TRBJ1-1; D perhaps matches TRBD1 (6 bases). The germline V and J ends were trimmed by 1 base and 4 bases, with 14 bases remaining between them. CDR1 SGHDT and CDR2 YYEEEE come from the germline V gene. CDR3 length equals 15 residues. This CDR3 is CASSLKGDKFTEAFF. In nucleotides, the CDR3 is TGTGCCAGCAGCTTGAAAGGGGACAAGTTCACTGAAGCTTTCTTT.